This T cell receptor (beta chain) was captured in a study of shared clonotypes between healthy human individuals. CD4+ cells underwent separation, giving CD45RA+ naive and CD45RA-negative memory subsets. Measured with immunoSEQ multiplex PCR; TCRdb has only the in-frame clones, and not every one. The sample carries fewer than 1.6 million clones, around 98.5% recorded once. This CDR3 has 17 residues. Germline CDR1 and CDR2: LNHDA and SQIVND (reference sequence). With 5 bases clipped from V and 7 bases from J, the junction kept 11 bases outside the gene matches. Overall study findings and caveats: The small donor group covered limited genetic and exposure diversity. Donor clonotype sharing was expected to depend on sequencing depth.

Details on this clone: What it binds is not known.

This chain connects TRBV19 to TRBJ2-1; 13 nucleotides line up with TRBD2. Sample: naive CD4+ T cells sorted from blood. As to subset: CD45RA+ positively selected. The receptor's source is a man between 25 and 39 years old in good health. CDR3 amino acids: CASSPGPGLAGQNEQFF. CDR3 bases: TGTGCCAGTAGTCCGGGACCGGGACTAGCGGGACAGAATGAGCAGTTCTTC.